These T cell receptor beta chains were read from a single sample in a study of tumor and adjacent non-tumor tissue in lung cancer. TCRdb independently ran MiXCR on the multiplex PCR reads; one entry per CDR3 protein. The data contain about 67,000 distinct CDR3 sequences, around 80% of them seen just once; the ten biggest clones take up 40% to 55%. Sequencing was carried out using distant non-tumor lung tissue. The receptors stem from a man aged 55-75 years with non-small cell lung cancer. Both conserved end residues are trimmed from each CDR3. The order of the fields is J gene, D gene, V gene, CDR3 length, CDR3 protein. The D gene is left open where the match is weak.

j_gene: TRBJ2-7
d_gene: TRBD2
v_gene: TRBV29-1
len: 10
CDR3aa: SVVREGVEQY

j_gene: TRBJ2-2
d_gene: .
v_gene: TRBV4-1
len: 13
CDR3aa: ATSQESVNTGELI

j_gene: TRBJ2-1
d_gene: .
v_gene: TRBV11-1
len: 13
CDR3aa: ASTFDTYSANKQF

j_gene: TRBJ2-1
d_gene: .
v_gene: TRBV10-3
len: 12
CDR3aa: AITDKSSYNEQF

j_gene: TRBJ2-1
d_gene: .
v_gene: TRBV6-5
len: 15
CDR3aa: ARSFPGRLISYNEQF

j_gene: TRBJ2-5
d_gene: .
v_gene: TRBV11-1
len: 12
CDR3aa: ARSKDTYQEIQY

j_gene: TRBJ2-2
d_gene: TRBD1
v_gene: TRBV12-3/TRBV12-4
len: 15
CDR3aa: ASSLLPGTGGTGELF

j_gene: TRBJ2-7
d_gene: .
v_gene: TRBV7-8
len: 14
CDR3aa: ASGLDGLGSSYDQY

j_gene: TRBJ2-6
d_gene: .
v_gene: TRBV7-8
len: 13
CDR3aa: ASSSSQGPANVLS

j_gene: TRBJ2-2
d_gene: .
v_gene: TRBV11-2
len: 11
CDR3aa: ASSLVGTGELF

j_gene: TRBJ1-1
d_gene: .
v_gene: TRBV19
len: 14
CDR3aa: ASSSGSSQGFSGAL

j_gene: TRBJ1-1
d_gene: .
v_gene: TRBV29-1
len: 11
CDR3aa: SARGTTITEAF

j_gene: TRBJ2-7
d_gene: .
v_gene: TRBV6-5
len: 13
CDR3aa: ASSYSRLETAGQY

j_gene: TRBJ1-4
d_gene: .
v_gene: TRBV29-1
len: 10
CDR3aa: SVETGNGELF

j_gene: TRBJ2-2
d_gene: .
v_gene: TRBV6-2/TRBV6-3
len: 12
CDR3aa: ASKWTYNTWELF

j_gene: TRBJ1-2
d_gene: .
v_gene: TRBV28
len: 12
CDR3aa: ASRPTGTPFGHT

j_gene: TRBJ2-5
d_gene: TRBD2
v_gene: TRBV19
len: 12
CDR3aa: ASRKAGGQETQY

j_gene: TRBJ2-7
d_gene: .
v_gene: TRBV6-1
len: 13
CDR3aa: ASIIPGTGSYEQY

j_gene: TRBJ2-4
d_gene: TRBD1
v_gene: TRBV5-4
len: 12
CDR3aa: ASSLAATGGIEY

j_gene: TRBJ2-3
d_gene: TRBD2
v_gene: TRBV7-3
len: 14
CDR3aa: ASSPGLAGNTDTQY

j_gene: TRBJ2-3
d_gene: .
v_gene: TRBV20-1
len: 11
CDR3aa: SAPGGTTDTQY

j_gene: TRBJ1-1
d_gene: TRBD1
v_gene: TRBV7-9
len: 13
CDR3aa: ASSPSGGTGPEAF

j_gene: TRBJ2-5
d_gene: TRBD2
v_gene: TRBV14
len: 14
CDR3aa: DSIRWTSGRQETQY

j_gene: TRBJ1-4
d_gene: .
v_gene: TRBV7-6
len: 12
CDR3aa: ASSPQVTAEKLF